Sequencing of this T cell receptor (beta chain) was carried out in a study of cytomegalovirus exposure and HLA in healthy donors. The PCR employed 60 Vbeta primers together with 13 Jbeta primers. Data came from immunoSEQ multiplex PCR; TCRdb stores just in-frame clones and leaves some out. Of 150,000 to 200,000 clones listed, about 80% are singletons. Germline V lookup: CDR1 MNHEY, CDR2 SVGAGI. The V and J ends lost 1 base and 4 bases, in that order; junction bases with no gene match: 4. The CDR3 has 15 residues. The chain is built from TRBV6-5 and TRBJ2-5; 9 bases agree with TRBD1. The source is a man younger than 40 in good health and CMV-seropositive. The sample comprised PBMCs. The CDR3 sequence: CASSYFGTGRETQYF. CDR3 nucleotide sequence: TGTGCCAGCAGTTACTTTGGGACAGGGAGAGAGACCCAGTACTTC.